These 24 T cell receptor beta chains share one sample of origin, sequenced in a study of cytomegalovirus exposure and HLA in healthy donors. Amplification used 60 Vbeta primers and 13 Jbeta primers. Clones were sequenced by immunoSEQ multiplex PCR, and TCRdb holds only the in-frame ones, with some missing. Here the sample spans around 140,000 clones, around three quarters being singletons. What was sequenced was PBMCs. The receptors derive from a woman aged 18-30 years in good health and CMV-seropositive.

The table lists this clone with a count of one. This chain links TRBV28 with TRBJ1-6; TRBD1 might be the D (6 bases). This CDR3 is 16 amino acids long. From germline, CDR1 is MDHEN and CDR2 SYDVKM. The V end lost 6 bases, the J end lost 7 bases, and 19 bases lay between the germline ends. The chain's CDR3 is CASREWGGAQNSPLHF. The CDR3 nucleotides are TGTGCCAGCAGGGAATGGGGGGGGGCGCAGAATTCACCCCTCCACTTT.

CDR3 sequence: CASSQDGTREAKNIQYF. DNA of the CDR3: TGCGCCAGCAGCCAAGACGGGACCCGGGAGGCCAAAAACATTCAGTACTTC. The chain is built from TRBV4-1 and TRBJ2-4, with D possibly TRBD2 on 6 matching bases. Trimming removed 0 bases from V and 1 base from J, with 13 bases in between. This CDR3 is built from 17 residues. The germline CDR1 and CDR2 sequences are MGHRA and YSYEKL.

The chain joins TRBV6-4 to TRBJ1-1, with a weak D call TRBD1 (6 bases). Deletions cut 2 bases from V and 10 bases from J, with 8 bases between. Germline V gene lookup returns CDR1 MRHNA and CDR2 SNTAGT. The CDR3 is 11 residues long. The CDR3 reads CASSDRGRAFF. For the CDR3, the DNA is TGTGCCAGCAGTGACAGGGGGAGAGCTTTCTTT.

This clone was detected only once. V usage is TRBV6-1 and J usage is TRBJ1-1; D remains unclear. The V gene's germline CDR1 is MNHNS and CDR2 SASEGT. Between the trimmed V and J ends, which lost 7 bases and 4 bases, there was a span of 13 bases. CDR3 length: 13 residues. The CDR3 protein is CASTSGGSTEAFF. The CDR3 region has the DNA TGTGCCAGCACCTCTGGAGGATCCACTGAAGCTTTCTTT.

This chain joins TRBV5-4 and TRBJ2-7; the match to TRBD1 covers 10 bases. Germline lookup yields CDR1 SGHNT and CDR2 YYREEE (reference sequence). J lost 4 bases, V lost 2 bases, and 12 bases had no gene match. This CDR3 is 17 amino acids long. The CDR3 DNA reads TGTGCCAGCAGCTTAGGACAGGGGGTCCTCCCCCAATACGAGCAGTACTTC. Its protein product is CASSLGQGVLPQYEQYF.

The V gene is TRBV5-1, the J gene TRBJ2-7; weak D call: TRBD2 (5 bases). The CDR3 has 14 residues. V was clipped by 1 base and J by 2 bases, with 10 bases between them. Germline CDR1 and CDR2: SGHRS and YFSETQ. CDR3 DNA: TGCGCCAGCAGCTTGTGGCCCGGGACCTACGAGCAGTACTTC. As protein: CASSLWPGTYEQYF.

This clone was counted once. The V call is TRBV10-1, the J call TRBJ2-3; 9 bases are shared with TRBD1. V gave up 2 bases and J gave up 0 bases; unmatched junction bases: 3. The CDR3 consists of 16 residues. Germline loops: CDR1 WNHNN, CDR2 SYGVQD (reference sequence). The CDR3 is CASSEGTGTSTDTQYF. As DNA, the CDR3 is TGCGCCAGCAGTGAGGGGACAGGGACTAGCACAGATACGCAGTATTTT.

The chain is built from TRBV18 and TRBJ1-2; no reliable D call. In germline, CDR1 is KGHSH, CDR2 LQKENI. Deletions cut 3 bases from V and 0 bases from J, with 8 bases between. The CDR3 contains 14 residues. The CDR3 bases are TGTGCCAGCTCACCCGCGGAAGCTAACTATGGCTACACCTTC. It encodes CASSPAEANYGYTF.

This clone was seen once. The chain combines TRBV12-5 with TRBJ2-6; weak D call: TRBD1 (6 bases). CDR3 length equals 16 residues. Per germline, CDR1 LGHNT and CDR2 FRNRAP. The V and J ends lost 4 bases and 0 bases respectively, with 10 bases between them. CDR3 nucleotides: TGTGCTAGTGGTTCTGGGGACACCTCTGGGGCCAACGTCCTGACTTTC. Translation gives CASGSGDTSGANVLTF.

The chain has TRBV28 and TRBJ2-3, with 11 nucleotides matching TRBD2. This CDR3 comprises 21 residues. CDR1 and CDR2 (germline): MDHEN, SYDVKM. With 4 bases clipped from V and 2 bases from J, the junction kept 20 bases outside the gene matches. CDR3 residues: CASSSAAGLAGGWGLTDTQYF. In DNA form, the CDR3 reads TGTGCCAGCAGTTCTGCTGCAGGGCTAGCGGGGGGTTGGGGACTCACAGATACGCAGTATTTT.

The CDR3 spells CASSQEAGEDIQYF. The CDR3 DNA sequence: TGCGCCAGCAGCCAAGAAGCTGGAGAAGACATTCAGTACTTC. The rearrangement uses TRBV4-1 and TRBJ2-4, with unresolved D. Trimming took 0 bases from V and 8 from J, leaving 11 bases between them. This CDR3 comprises 14 residues. Looked up from germline, CDR1 is MGHRA and CDR2 is YSYEKL.

The chain links TRBV6-4 to TRBJ2-2; D uncertain. The CDR3 is 16 residues long. V was cut by 0 bases and J by 1 base, with 9 bases left in between. Germline CDR1 reads MRHNA; CDR2 reads SNTAGT. CDR3 region: CASSDSLTGNTGELFF. CDR3 in DNA: TGTGCCAGCAGTGACTCGCTGACTGGGAACACCGGGGAGCTGTTTTTT.

V usage is TRBV15 and J usage is TRBJ2-7; D possibly corresponds to TRBD2 (6 bases). Trimming took off 0 bases at V and 0 bases at J, with 15 bases between the two ends. CDR3 size: 17 residues. Per germline, CDR1 LNHNV and CDR2 YYDKDF (reference sequence). CDR3 in amino acids: CATSREAYGLNSYEQYF. The CDR3 nucleotides read TGTGCCACCAGCAGAGAGGCCTACGGACTAAACTCCTACGAGCAGTACTTC.

There are a few counts of this clone. CDR3 in amino acids: CASSRGDDTEAFF. In DNA, the CDR3 is TGCGCCAGCAGCCGGGGGGACGACACTGAAGCTTTCTTT. The chain uses TRBV4-3 and TRBJ1-1; perhaps TRBD1 as D (5 bases). Trimming took off 4 bases at V and 3 bases at J, with 9 bases between the two ends. CDR1 LGHNA and CDR2 YSLEER come from the germline V gene. The CDR3 loop spans 13 amino acids.

J is TRBJ2-3 and V is TRBV7-6; 7 nucleotides line up with TRBD1. V lost 2 bases to trimming and J lost 0 bases; unmatched junction nucleotides: 2. The germline gives CDR1 SGHVS, CDR2 FNYEAQ. The CDR3 is made up of 15 amino acids. The CDR3 protein is CASSLSGQSTDTQYF. CDR3 coding DNA: TGTGCCAGCAGCTTATCGGGACAGAGCACAGATACGCAGTATTTT.

As for this clone: The junction shows a germline mismatch at one end, possibly a read error. The rearrangement joins TRBV7-2 to TRBJ1-2, with no clear D. The germline V gene encodes CDR1 SGHTA and CDR2 FQGNSA. This CDR3 has 13 amino acids. CDR3 protein: CASSLARAYGYTF. As DNA, the CDR3 is TGTGCCAGCAGCCTAGCGCGAGCGTATGGCTACACCTTC.

V is TRBV11-2 and J is TRBJ2-1; 7 positions agree with TRBD1. The V gene's germline CDR1 is SGHAT and CDR2 FQNNGV. The ends lost 1 base at V and 4 bases at J; junction bases unmatched: 7. The CDR3 is made up of 16 amino acids. CDR3 amino acids: CASSLVTGVVYNEQFF. CDR3 bases: TGTGCCAGCAGCTTAGTAACAGGGGTGGTGTACAATGAGCAGTTCTTC.

This rearrangement joins TRBV10-3 to TRBJ2-7, with D unclear. Germline V gene lookup returns CDR1 ENHRY and CDR2 SYGVKD. The CDR3 is 13 residues long. CDR3 in amino acids: CALRPFLTHEQYF. The CDR3 DNA sequence: TGTGCTCTGAGGCCATTCTTAACCCACGAGCAGTACTTC.

The J gene is TRBJ1-2, the V gene TRBV4-1, with D possibly TRBD1 on 6 matching bases. In germline, CDR1 is MGHRA, CDR2 YSYEKL. The V and J ends lost 0 bases and 3 bases respectively, with 14 bases between them. The CDR3 is made up of 16 amino acids. Here the CDR3 reads CASSQDSLNRDYGYTF. The CDR3 DNA sequence: TGCGCCAGCAGCCAAGACTCCCTTAACAGGGACTATGGCTACACCTTC.

The chain recombines TRBV6-4 with TRBJ2-1, with 8 bases identical to TRBD2. V was clipped by 0 bases and J by 4 bases; unmatched bases: 5. The CDR3 loop spans 16 amino acids. Germline CDR1 reads MRHNA; CDR2 reads SNTAGT. The CDR3 loop reads CASSDSGSGDYNEQFF. CDR3 nucleotide sequence: TGTGCCAGCAGTGACTCCGGTAGCGGGGATTACAATGAGCAGTTCTTC.

DNA of the CDR3: TGTGCCAGCAGCCCTGGACTATTCTCCTACAATGAGCAGTTCTTC. Translation: CASSPGLFSYNEQFF. This rearrangement joins TRBV9 to TRBJ2-1; D is perhaps TRBD2 (6 bases). V was cut by 4 bases and J by 0 bases, with 11 bases left in between. Germline V gene lookup returns CDR1 SGDLS and CDR2 YYNGEE. The CDR3 sequence is 15 residues long.

The chain links TRBV5-1 to TRBJ1-2; D possibly corresponds to TRBD1 (6 bases). CDR1 SGHRS and CDR2 YFSETQ come from the germline V gene. Trimming removed 4 bases from V and 2 bases from J, with 12 bases in between. The CDR3 extends over 14 amino acids. The DNA of the CDR3 is TGCGCCAGCAGCCCTACAGGGACAAACTATGGCTACACCTTC. Protein product: CASSPTGTNYGYTF.

This clone showed up just a few times. J is TRBJ1-6 and V is TRBV5-7; D is unclear. TRBV5-7 is filed as an ORF, its function uncertain. Trimming pared 2 bases from V and 0 bases from J, leaving 9 bases between. The CDR3 is 16 amino acids. The CDR3 DNA follows: TGTGCCAGCAGCTTTGTTGCAGGCTCCTATAATTCACCCCTCCACTTT. Protein product: CASSFVAGSYNSPLHF.

The chain couples TRBV30 to TRBJ2-7, with 9 bases identical to TRBD1. CDR3 length: 12 amino acids. Germline trimming cut 7 bases from V and 3 bases from J; bases unmatched to any gene: 4. CDR1 is GTSNPN and CDR2 is SVGIG in the germline V gene (reference sequence). The CDR3 protein is CALTTGGYEQYF. Here the CDR3 DNA reads TGTGCCTTGACGACAGGGGGCTACGAGCAGTACTTC.